This is a list of T cell receptor beta chains from one sample in a study of shared clonotypes between healthy human individuals. The repertoire was sequenced with immunoSEQ multiplex PCR; TCRdb's copy has only in-frame clones and lacks some. Of more than 2 million clones listed, roughly 95% are singletons. Sequenced: naive CD4+ T cells sorted from blood. These receptors all come from a man aged 18 to 30 in good health. The CDR3 runs from the conserved cysteine through the conserved F or W. D genes are given only for firm matches. Rows may omit the clone size; those that give it use once, few, many or a size class.

TRBV2	TRBJ2-2	TRBD2	16	-	CASGPGLAGGSGELFF	TGTGCCAGCGGTCCGGGACTAGCGGGGGGCTCCGGGGAGCTGTTTTTT
TRBV6-1	TRBJ1-6	-	18	-	CASSEERAASFLGSPLHF	TGTGCCAGCAGTGAAGAAAGGGCAGCTTCGTTTCTGGGATCACCCCTCCACTTT
TRBV9	TRBJ2-3	-	15	-	CASSALKSTADTQYF	TGTGCCAGCAGCGCCTTGAAATCGACCGCAGATACGCAGTATTTT
TRBV2	TRBJ2-7	TRBD1	14	-	CASRGTETLYEQYF	TGTGCCAGCAGGGGGACAGAGACGCTCTACGAGCAGTACTTC
TRBV7-9	TRBJ2-7	-	11	-	CASSLLLEQYF	TGTGCCAGCAGCTTATTGCTCGAGCAGTACTTC
TRBV28	TRBJ1-1	-	12	-	CASSSTRPQAFF	TGTGCCAGCAGTTCCACACGTCCTCAAGCTTTCTTT
TRBV6-4	TRBJ2-5	-	13	-	CASIEGGQETQYF	TGTGCCAGCATTGAGGGGGGCCAAGAGACCCAGTACTTC
TRBV5-4	TRBJ2-3	-	14	-	CASSFRQAGDTQYF	TGTGCCAGCAGCTTCCGGCAGGCGGGAGATACGCAGTATTTT
TRBV9	TRBJ2-5	-	17	-	CASSVGVGGSNQETQYF	TGTGCCAGCAGCGTAGGGGTCGGTGGCAGTAACCAAGAGACCCAGTACTTC
TRBV30	TRBJ2-1	TRBD2	14	-	CAWSVRGGFGEQFF	TGTGCCTGGAGTGTCCGGGGGGGGTTCGGTGAGCAGTTCTTC
TRBV5-4	TRBJ1-1	-	15	-	CASSSQSGLNTEAFF	TGTGCCAGCAGCTCACAGTCAGGACTTAACACTGAAGCTTTCTTT
TRBV7-9	TRBJ1-1	-	12	-	CASSRQGYEAFF	TGTGCCAGCAGTCGTCAGGGTTATGAAGCTTTCTTT
TRBV2	TRBJ1-2	-	15	-	CASSDRGEWSKGYTF	TGTGCCAGCAGTGATAGGGGGGAGTGGTCGAAGGGCTACACCTTC
TRBV27	TRBJ1-6	-	18	-	CASSRTLRTAAGNSPLHF	TGTGCCAGCAGCCGAACACTAAGAACCGCTGCGGGCAATTCACCCCTCCACTTT
TRBV19	TRBJ1-1	-	16	-	CASTTIGRGEGTEAFF	TGTGCCAGTACCACAATAGGCCGCGGCGAAGGGACTGAAGCTTTCTTT
TRBV6-1	TRBJ2-7	-	15	-	CASSGRRDTSYEQYF	TGTGCCAGCAGTGGCCGACGGGACACCTCCTACGAGCAGTACTTC
TRBV9	TRBJ2-5	TRBD1	15	-	CASATGTGGRETQYF	TGTGCCAGCGCGACCGGGACAGGGGGCCGAGAGACCCAGTACTTC
TRBV7-9	TRBJ2-4	-	15	-	CASSLAGIAKNIQYF	TGTGCCAGCAGCTTGGCGGGGATAGCCAAAAACATTCAGTACTTC
TRBV7-9	TRBJ1-4	-	15	-	CASSPRRQDNEKLFF	TGTGCCAGCAGCCCGAGAAGACAAGATAATGAAAAACTGTTTTTT
TRBV7-3	TRBJ2-5	-	13	-	CASSPGHLSAQYF	TGTGCCAGCAGCCCGGGACACCTCTCGGCCCAGTACTTC
TRBV1	TRBJ1-4	-	16	-	CTSSQWPGPNNEKLFF	TGCACCAGCAGCCAATGGCCGGGACCGAATAATGAAAAACTGTTTTTT
TRBV7-2	TRBJ2-7	TRBD2	14	-	CASSLAGLAYEQYF	TGTGCCAGCAGCTTAGCGGGACTAGCTTACGAGCAGTACTTC
TRBV6-5	TRBJ2-1	TRBD2	14	-	CASSYSGGYNEQFF	TGTGCCAGCAGTTACTCCGGGGGGTACAATGAGCAGTTCTTC
TRBV28	TRBJ1-1	-	11	-	CASWANTEAFF	TGTGCCAGTTGGGCGAACACTGAAGCTTTCTTT
TRBV27	TRBJ2-7	-	15	-	CASSFKGGAAYEQYF	TGTGCCAGCAGTTTCAAGGGGGGCGCGGCCTACGAGCAGTACTTC
TRBV19	TRBJ2-7	-	13	-	CASSTSGTYEQYF	TGTGCCAGTAGTACCTCAGGGACCTACGAGCAGTACTTC
TRBV28	TRBJ1-2	TRBD1	16	once	CASSPMGSGQAYGYTF	TGTGCCAGCAGCCCGATGGGATCAGGACAGGCCTATGGCTACACCTTC
TRBV7-9	TRBJ1-6	TRBD1	16	-	CASSLEGTGAGSPLHF	TGTGCCAGCAGCTTAGAGGGAACAGGGGCGGGTTCACCCCTCCACTTT
TRBV4-3	TRBJ2-7	-	13	-	CASSQGHSYEQYF	TGCGCCAGCAGCCAGGGACATTCCTACGAGCAGTACTTC
TRBV28	TRBJ1-2	TRBD1	15	few	CASSSGGDRVYGYTF	TGTGCCAGCAGTTCCGGTGGGGACAGGGTCTATGGCTACACCTTC
TRBV5-4	TRBJ2-1	TRBD1	16	-	CASSMAGTGNKDEQFF	TGTGCCAGCAGCATGGCCGGGACAGGGAATAAGGATGAGCAGTTCTTC
TRBV18	TRBJ2-5	-	13	once	CASSPLGGETQYF	TGTGCCAGCTCACCTTTGGGGGGAGAGACCCAGTACTTC